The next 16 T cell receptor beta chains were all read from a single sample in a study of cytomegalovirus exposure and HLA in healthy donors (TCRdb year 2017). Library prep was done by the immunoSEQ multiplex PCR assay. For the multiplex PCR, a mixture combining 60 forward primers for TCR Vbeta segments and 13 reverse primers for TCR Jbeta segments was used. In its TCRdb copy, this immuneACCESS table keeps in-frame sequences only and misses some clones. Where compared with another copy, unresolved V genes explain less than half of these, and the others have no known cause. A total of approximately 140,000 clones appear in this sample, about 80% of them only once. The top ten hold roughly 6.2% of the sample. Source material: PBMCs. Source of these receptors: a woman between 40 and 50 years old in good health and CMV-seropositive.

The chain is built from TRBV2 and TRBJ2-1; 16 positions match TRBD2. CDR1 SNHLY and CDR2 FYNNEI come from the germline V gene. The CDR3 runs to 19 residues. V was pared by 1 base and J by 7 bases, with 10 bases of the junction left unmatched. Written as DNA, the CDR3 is TGTGCCAGCAGTGAAGATTCGGGGACTAGCGGGAGGGCACGGAATGAGCAGTTCTTC. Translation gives CASSEDSGTSGRARNEQFF.

The CDR3 sequence is CASSSFSGSHTDTQYF. The CDR3 DNA reads TGTGCCAGCAGCTCCTTTAGCGGGAGTCACACAGATACGCAGTATTTT. V usage is TRBV11-2 and J usage is TRBJ2-3; 9 positions match TRBD2. The V and J ends lost 4 bases and 2 bases, in that order; junction bases with no gene match: 7. CDR1 and CDR2 from the germline V gene are SGHAT and FQNNGV. The CDR3 consists of 16 residues.

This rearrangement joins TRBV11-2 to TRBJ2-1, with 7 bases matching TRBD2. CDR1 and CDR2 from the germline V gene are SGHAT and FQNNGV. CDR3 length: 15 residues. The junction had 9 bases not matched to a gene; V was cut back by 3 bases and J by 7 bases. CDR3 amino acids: CASSFRLAEGNEQFF. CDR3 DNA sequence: TGTGCCAGCAGCTTTCGGCTAGCGGAGGGAAATGAGCAGTTCTTC.

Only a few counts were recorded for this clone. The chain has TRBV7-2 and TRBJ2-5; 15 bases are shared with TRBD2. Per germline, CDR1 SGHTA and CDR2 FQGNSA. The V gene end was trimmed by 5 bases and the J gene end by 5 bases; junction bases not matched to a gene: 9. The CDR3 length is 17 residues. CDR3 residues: CASSPRTSGRGEETQYF. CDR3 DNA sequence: TGTGCCAGCAGCCCCCGGACTAGCGGGAGGGGGGAGGAGACCCAGTACTTC. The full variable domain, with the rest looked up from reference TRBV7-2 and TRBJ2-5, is GAGVSQSPSNKVTEKGKDVELRCDPISGHTALYWYRQSLGQGLEFLIYFQGNSAPDKSGLPSDRFSAERTGGSVSTLTIQRTQQEDSAVYLCASSPRTSGRGEETQYFGPGTRLLVL.

The CDR3 sequence is CASSEGAGNTIYF. In DNA form, the CDR3 reads TGTGCCAGCAGTGAGGGGGCTGGAAACACCATATATTTT. The chain uses TRBV6-5 and TRBJ1-3; D perhaps matches TRBD1 (6 bases). The CDR3 is 13 residues long. Germline V gives CDR1 MNHEY, CDR2 SVGAGI. V lost 5 bases and J 2 bases, leaving 7 bases between the germline ends.

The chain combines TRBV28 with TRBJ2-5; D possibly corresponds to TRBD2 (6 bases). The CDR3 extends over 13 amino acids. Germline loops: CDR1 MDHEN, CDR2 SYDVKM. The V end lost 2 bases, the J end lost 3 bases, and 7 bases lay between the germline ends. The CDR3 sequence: CASSLGGKETQYF. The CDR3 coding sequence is TGTGCCAGCAGTTTAGGCGGGAAAGAGACCCAGTACTTC.

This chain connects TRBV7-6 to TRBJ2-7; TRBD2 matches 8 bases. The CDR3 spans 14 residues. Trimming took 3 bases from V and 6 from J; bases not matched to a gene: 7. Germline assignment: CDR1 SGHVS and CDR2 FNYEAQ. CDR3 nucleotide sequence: TGTGCCAGCAGCTTGGTTCTAGCGGGTGGCGAGCAGTACTTC. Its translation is CASSLVLAGGEQYF.

CDR3 sequence: CASRYRRTGDTEAFF. The CDR3 region has the DNA TGTGCCAGCAGATATAGGCGGACAGGCGACACTGAAGCTTTCTTT. The chain couples TRBV6-5 to TRBJ1-1; the match to TRBD1 covers 7 bases. CDR1 and CDR2 from the germline V gene are MNHEY and SVGAGI. With 6 bases clipped from V and 3 bases from J, the junction kept 10 bases outside the gene matches. This CDR3 has 15 residues.

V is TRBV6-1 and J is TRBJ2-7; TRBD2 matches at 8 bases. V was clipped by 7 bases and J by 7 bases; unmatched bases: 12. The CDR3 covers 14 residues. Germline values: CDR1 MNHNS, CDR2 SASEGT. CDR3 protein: CASNSGITWWEQYF. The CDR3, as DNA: TGTGCCAGCAATAGCGGGATTACCTGGTGGGAGCAGTACTTC.

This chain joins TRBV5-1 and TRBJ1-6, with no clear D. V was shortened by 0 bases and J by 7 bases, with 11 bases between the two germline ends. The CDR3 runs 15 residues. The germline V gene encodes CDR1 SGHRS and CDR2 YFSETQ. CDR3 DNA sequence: TGCGCCAGCAGCTTGGACGGTCAGCGGAATTCACCCCTCCACTTT. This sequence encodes CASSLDGQRNSPLHF.

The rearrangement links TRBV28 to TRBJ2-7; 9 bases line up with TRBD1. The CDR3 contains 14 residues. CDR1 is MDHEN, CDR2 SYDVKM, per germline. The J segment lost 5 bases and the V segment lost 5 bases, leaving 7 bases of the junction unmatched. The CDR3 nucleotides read TGTGCCAGCAGTCTCGGGGACAGGGTGGACGAGCAGTACTTC. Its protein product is CASSLGDRVDEQYF.

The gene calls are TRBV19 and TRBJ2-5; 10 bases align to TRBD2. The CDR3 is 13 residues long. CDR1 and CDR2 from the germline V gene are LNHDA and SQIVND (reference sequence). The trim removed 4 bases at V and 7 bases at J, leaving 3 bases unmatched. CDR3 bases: TGTGCCAGTAGTACTAGCGGGAGTGGGACCCAGTACTTC. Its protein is CASSTSGSGTQYF.

The CDR3 DNA is TGTGCCAGCAGCTCGCGTGGGGAGAATGAGCAGTTCTTC. The encoded protein is CASSSRGENEQFF. The J gene is TRBJ2-1, the V gene TRBV7-2; possible D gene TRBD2, 5 bases. Germline values: CDR1 SGHTA, CDR2 FQGNSA. V lost 4 bases, J lost 7 bases, and 11 bases lay in between. The CDR3 is made up of 13 amino acids.

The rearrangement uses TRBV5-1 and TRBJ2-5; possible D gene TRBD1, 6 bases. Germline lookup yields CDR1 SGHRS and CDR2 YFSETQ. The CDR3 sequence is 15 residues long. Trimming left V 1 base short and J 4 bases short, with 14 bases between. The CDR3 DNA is TGCGCCAGCAGCTTGATGGCCAGGGGTTCAGAGACCCAGTACTTC. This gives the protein CASSLMARGSETQYF.

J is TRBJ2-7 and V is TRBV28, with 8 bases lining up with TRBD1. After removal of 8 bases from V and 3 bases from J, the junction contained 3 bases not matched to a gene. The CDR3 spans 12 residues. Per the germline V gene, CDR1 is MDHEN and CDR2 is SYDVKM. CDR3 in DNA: TGTGCCAGCCAAACAGGGGGCTACGAGCAGTACTTC. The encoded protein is CASQTGGYEQYF.

The CDR3 protein is CASRGQDRWGANVLTF. CDR3 DNA sequence: TGTGCCAGTAGGGGACAGGATAGGTGGGGGGCCAACGTCCTGACTTTC. V usage is TRBV19 and J usage is TRBJ2-6; 8 bases are a match to TRBD1. V lost 6 bases, J lost 4 bases, and 8 bases stayed unmatched. CDR3 length equals 16 residues. The germline V gene encodes CDR1 LNHDA and CDR2 SQIVND (reference sequence).